These 28 T cell receptor beta chains were all obtained from the same sample, sequenced in a study of blood T cell repertoires in COVID-19. Sequencing was performed with immunoSEQ multiplex PCR; in TCRdb, only in-frame clones are kept and a portion is missing. The sample includes about 130,000 clones, about 80% of them seen just once. The sequenced material came from PBMCs or T cells enriched from blood (not recorded which). The receptor source for this set is a man aged 50 or older who had recovered from COVID-19.

The rearrangement joins TRBV5-6 to TRBJ1-2; TRBD1 matches at 7 bases. Germline V gene lookup returns CDR1 SGHDT and CDR2 YYEEEE. The trim removed 3 bases at V and 7 bases at J, leaving 9 bases unmatched. The CDR3 length is 14 residues. CDR3 loop: CASSSQTGWRGYTF. The CDR3 DNA reads TGTGCCAGCAGCTCCCAGACAGGGTGGCGTGGCTACACCTTC.

V and J are TRBV7-3 and TRBJ2-3, with 12 bases matching TRBD2. This CDR3 spans 18 amino acids. Germline CDR1 reads SGHTA; CDR2 reads FQGTGA. The ends lost 4 bases at V and 0 bases at J; junction bases unmatched: 8. CDR3 sequence: CASSSGLAGSSSTDTQYF. CDR3 DNA: TGTGCCAGCAGCTCAGGACTAGCGGGGAGCTCTAGCACAGATACGCAGTATTTT.

The chain uses TRBV6-6 and TRBJ2-7; 12 bases align to TRBD2. The V gene's germline CDR1 is MNHNY and CDR2 SVGAGI (reference sequence). The junction had 4 bases not matched to a gene; V was cut back by 7 bases and J by 0 bases. This CDR3 is built from 15 residues. The chain's CDR3 is CASTLLAGGSYEQYF. CDR3 nucleotide sequence: TGTGCCAGCACTTTACTAGCGGGGGGCTCCTACGAGCAGTACTTC.

This clone occurred once. This rearrangement joins TRBV24-1 to TRBJ2-3, with 12 bases aligning to TRBD2. Germline loops: CDR1 KGHDR, CDR2 SFDVKD. The CDR3 runs to 18 residues. Trimming cost V 3 bases and J 3 bases; bases outside gene matches: 9. CDR3 amino acids: CATSDPLRTSGETDTQYF. Written as DNA, the CDR3 is TGTGCCACCAGTGATCCCCTTCGGACTAGCGGGGAAACAGATACGCAGTATTTT.

A few counts support this clone. The chain combines TRBV10-3 with TRBJ1-5, with D uncertain. V lost 2 bases, J lost 5 bases, and 4 bases lay in between. In germline, CDR1 is ENHRY, CDR2 SYGVKD. This CDR3 contains 12 residues. DNA for the CDR3: TGTGCCATCAGTGAGACAGATCAGCCCCAGCATTTT. This encodes CAISETDQPQHF.

The chain has TRBV7-2 and TRBJ2-1, with 7 positions matching TRBD2. Germline trimming cut 1 base from V and 5 bases from J; bases unmatched to any gene: 5. Germline V gene data show CDR1 as SGHTA and CDR2 as FQGNSA. The CDR3 covers 15 residues. CDR3 DNA sequence: TGTGCCAGCAGCTTAGGCGGACTAGGGCACAATGAGCAGTTCTTC. Translated, it gives CASSLGGLGHNEQFF.

The chain has TRBV7-2 and TRBJ1-6; a weak D match, TRBD1 (5 bases). The V end was cut by 5 bases, the J end by 6 bases, with 17 bases between. The CDR3 loop spans 16 amino acids. Germline values: CDR1 SGHTA, CDR2 FQGNSA. CDR3 sequence: CASSQRGGAINSPLHF. The CDR3 bases are TGTGCCAGCAGCCAACGTGGAGGGGCGATTAATTCACCCCTCCACTTT. The variable domain in full, with the rest retrieved from reference TRBV7-2 and TRBJ1-6, is GAGVSQSPSNKVTEKGKDVELRCDPISGHTALYWYRQSLGQGLEFLIYFQGNSAPDKSGLPSDRFSAERTGGSVSTLTIQRTQQEDSAVYLCASSQRGGAINSPLHFGNGTRLTVT.

V usage is TRBV15 and J usage is TRBJ1-3; D call uncertain. V lost 1 base and J lost 0, with 4 bases in between. This CDR3 comprises 14 residues. Per the germline V gene, CDR1 is LNHNV and CDR2 is YYDKDF (reference sequence). Here the CDR3 reads CATSRGNSGNTIYF. In DNA form, the CDR3 reads TGTGCCACCAGCAGAGGTAACTCTGGAAACACCATATATTTT.

The chain recombines TRBV7-9 with TRBJ2-7; 7 positions agree with TRBD1. The CDR3 consists of 15 residues. Germline-derived CDR1 and CDR2 are SEHNR and FQNEAQ (reference sequence). V was clipped by 5 bases and J by 2 bases; unmatched bases: 9. Here the CDR3 reads CASSRGQATAYEQYF. The CDR3 DNA sequence: TGTGCCAGCAGCCGCGGACAGGCGACGGCCTACGAGCAGTACTTC.

V and J are TRBV15 and TRBJ2-1; possibly TRBD1 for D (6 bases). The CDR3 is made up of 16 amino acids. The V gene's germline CDR1 is LNHNV and CDR2 YYDKDF (reference sequence). The V gene lost 4 bases and the J gene lost 2 bases, with 15 bases spanning the gap. The CDR3 coding sequence is TGTGCCACCAGCACCTTAAACAGGGAAACCTACAATGAGCAGTTCTTC. It codes for CATSTLNRETYNEQFF.

This clone was observed a few times. The chain has TRBV5-6 and TRBJ1-1, with D possibly matching TRBD1 (5 bases). Trimming shortened V by 5 bases and J by 0 bases, and 14 bases separated the two germline ends. From germline, CDR1 is SGHDT and CDR2 YYEEEE. This CDR3 contains 15 residues. As DNA, the CDR3 is TGTGCCAGCAGTTACGATCAGGGCCTGAACACTGAAGCTTTCTTT. This encodes CASSYDQGLNTEAFF.

This clone was counted between two and nine times. The rearrangement joins TRBV27 to TRBJ1-4; D is unclear. Per germline, CDR1 MNHEY and CDR2 SMNVEV (reference sequence). V lost 5 bases and J lost 0, with 13 bases in between. The CDR3 extends over 16 amino acids. The CDR3 nucleotides are TGTGCCAGCAGTCTCACAGACGGGGCAACTAATGAAAAACTGTTTTTT. Amino acid sequence: CASSLTDGATNEKLFF. The full variable domain, with the rest looked up from reference TRBV27 and TRBJ1-4, is EAQVTQNPRYLITVTGKKLTVTCSQNMNHEYMSWYRQDPGLGLRQIYYSMNVEVTDKGDVPEGYKVSRKEKRNFPLILESPSPNQTSLYFCASSLTDGATNEKLFFGSGTQLSVL.

The CDR3 spells CASSLGASGETQYF. As DNA, the CDR3 is TGCGCCAGCAGCTTGGGGGCTAGCGGAGAGACCCAGTACTTC. This chain connects TRBV5-1 to TRBJ2-5, with 7 nucleotides matching TRBD2. The V and J ends lost 0 bases and 4 bases, in that order; junction bases with no gene match: 3. In germline, CDR1 is SGHRS, CDR2 YFSETQ. This CDR3 comprises 14 residues.

The rearrangement uses TRBV5-4 and TRBJ2-2, with a weak D call TRBD1 (6 bases). V lost 0 bases and J 1 base, leaving 10 bases between the germline ends. Per the germline V gene, CDR1 is SGHNT and CDR2 is YYREEE (reference sequence). The CDR3 covers 16 residues. The CDR3, as DNA: TGTGCCAGCAGCTTGGCCGGACAGATGAACACCGGGGAGCTGTTTTTT. Translation gives CASSLAGQMNTGELFF. Full variable domain (remainder filled in from reference TRBV5-4 and TRBJ2-2): ETGVTQSPTHLIKTRGQQVTLRCSSQSGHNTVSWYQQALGQGPQFIFQYYREEENGRGNFPPRFSGLQFPNYSSELNVNALELDDSALYLCASSLAGQMNTGELFFGEGSRLTVL.

The chain carries TRBV7-8 and TRBJ2-3; 9 nucleotides agree with TRBD2. The germline gives CDR1 SGHVS, CDR2 FQNEAQ. The V and J ends lost 5 bases and 5 bases, in that order; junction bases with no gene match: 14. The CDR3 contains 17 residues. The CDR3 region is CASSRALGAGGLDTQYF. The DNA for the CDR3 is TGTGCCAGCAGCCGAGCCCTGGGGGCGGGGGGGCTAGATACGCAGTATTTT.

The V and J genes are TRBV7-2 and TRBJ2-7, with D unresolved. The CDR3 sequence is 14 residues long. The V gene lost 0 bases and the J gene lost 0 bases, with 6 bases spanning the gap. Germline V gene lookup returns CDR1 SGHTA and CDR2 FQGNSA. The CDR3 is CASSLASSSYEQYF. The CDR3 DNA reads TGTGCCAGCAGCTTAGCATCCAGCTCCTACGAGCAGTACTTC. Drawing the rest from reference TRBV7-2 and TRBJ2-7, the complete variable domain is GAGVSQSPSNKVTEKGKDVELRCDPISGHTALYWYRQSLGQGLEFLIYFQGNSAPDKSGLPSDRFSAERTGGSVSTLTIQRTQQEDSAVYLCASSLASSSYEQYFGPGTRLTVT.

V usage is TRBV29-1 and J usage is TRBJ1-1, with a possible D match to TRBD1 (5 bases). V dropped 4 bases and J dropped 7 bases, with 19 bases sitting between them. Germline V gene sequence: CDR1 SQVTM, CDR2 ANQGSEA. The CDR3 spans 14 residues. CDR3 sequence (DNA): TGCAGCGTTGGCGATGCAGGGTTTTGGGGTGAAGCTTTCTTT. Translating gives CSVGDAGFWGEAFF.

The V call is TRBV19, the J call TRBJ2-7; no definite D call. From germline, CDR1 is LNHDA and CDR2 SQIVND (reference sequence). Trimming took 6 bases from V and 3 from J, leaving 12 bases between them. The CDR3 totals 13 residues. The CDR3 protein is CASSRTAGYEQYF. The CDR3, as DNA: TGTGCCAGTAGCCGAACGGCAGGCTACGAGCAGTACTTC.

The rearrangement uses TRBV28 and TRBJ1-2, with a weak D call TRBD1 (6 bases). The CDR3 has 15 residues. The germline V gene has CDR1 MDHEN and CDR2 SYDVKM. Trimming took 2 bases from V and 3 from J, leaving 13 bases between them. CDR3 nucleotides: TGTGCCAGCAGTTTAATAATAGGGGGGGACTATGGCTACACCTTC. This codes for CASSLIIGGDYGYTF.

The V gene is TRBV19, the J gene TRBJ1-2; 9 positions match TRBD1. Germline CDR1 reads LNHDA; CDR2 reads SQIVND (reference sequence). The length of the CDR3 is 17 residues. The ends lost 4 bases at V and 2 bases at J; junction bases unmatched: 11. CDR3 residues: CASSKSPGQGRNYGYTF. As DNA, the CDR3 is TGTGCCAGTAGTAAATCCCCGGGACAGGGAAGGAACTATGGCTACACCTTC.

The J gene is TRBJ2-1, the V gene TRBV7-2; 8 nucleotides agree with TRBD2. CDR1 is SGHTA, CDR2 FQGNSA, per germline. V shed 1 base, J shed 9 bases, and the junction held 8 bases outside the gene matches. There are 15 residues in the CDR3. The DNA of the CDR3 is TGTGCCAGCAGCTTAGATGCGGGGGGTTTTGGTGAGCAGTTCTTC. Translated: CASSLDAGGFGEQFF.

The V and J genes are TRBV28 and TRBJ1-4; D might be TRBD1 (6 bases). This CDR3 has 14 residues. The germline gives CDR1 MDHEN, CDR2 SYDVKM. V lost 6 bases, J lost 4 bases, and 12 bases lay in between. Here the CDR3 reads CASSLTGVNEKLFF. DNA for the CDR3: TGTGCCAGCAGCTTGACAGGAGTTAATGAAAAACTGTTTTTT.

The chain carries TRBV5-4 and TRBJ1-6; 8 bases match TRBD1. Trimming at V came to 6 bases and at J to 6 bases, leaving 8 bases not matched to a gene. The CDR3 has 15 amino acids. The germline V gene encodes CDR1 SGHNT and CDR2 YYREEE (reference sequence). For the CDR3, the DNA is TGTGCCAGCACCCTAGGACAGGGAGGTAATTCACCCCTCCACTTT. Translating it yields CASTLGQGGNSPLHF.

The chain recombines TRBV7-9 with TRBJ1-1, with 7 bases fitting TRBD1. Per germline, CDR1 SEHNR and CDR2 FQNEAQ (reference sequence). The V gene end was trimmed by 3 bases and the J gene end by 8 bases; junction bases not matched to a gene: 6. CDR3 size: 13 residues. As DNA, the CDR3 is TGTGCCAGCAGCTTCGGCCCGGACAGGGAAGCTTTCTTT. Amino acid sequence: CASSFGPDREAFF.

This clone was seen more than once but under ten times. The chain links TRBV30 to TRBJ2-2; 8 bases are shared with TRBD1. The V gene's germline CDR1 is GTSNPN and CDR2 SVGIG (reference sequence). J lost 2 bases, V lost 4 bases, and 6 bases had no gene match. The CDR3 sequence is 15 residues long. The CDR3 is CAWIQGQGNTGELFF. CDR3 sequence (DNA): TGTGCCTGGATTCAAGGACAGGGAAACACCGGGGAGCTGTTTTTT.

The rearrangement uses TRBV27 and TRBJ2-7; TRBD2 might be the D (5 bases). V lost 2 bases, J lost 0 bases, and 11 bases lay in between. CDR3 length: 15 amino acids. Germline assignment: CDR1 MNHEY and CDR2 SMNVEV (reference sequence). The CDR3: CASSLRKGLSYEQYF. CDR3 coding DNA: TGTGCCAGCAGTTTAAGGAAAGGACTCTCCTACGAGCAGTACTTC.

The CDR3 reads CASSLSSGGAGELFF. The CDR3 DNA reads as TGTGCCAGCAGTTTGTCTAGCGGGGGGGCCGGGGAGCTGTTTTTT. V is TRBV27 and J is TRBJ2-2, with 12 bases lining up with TRBD2. J gave up 6 bases and V 3 bases, and 2 bases lay outside the gene matches. Germline V gene data show CDR1 as MNHEY and CDR2 as SMNVEV (reference sequence). This CDR3 region has 15 residues.

In DNA form, the CDR3 reads TGTGCCAGCAGTTCACTGCGAGGAGAGACCCAGTACTTC. Amino acid sequence: CASSSLRGETQYF. This sequence joins TRBV27 and TRBJ2-5, with D unclear. Deletions cut 4 bases from V and 4 bases from J, with 10 bases between. The V gene's germline CDR1 is MNHEY and CDR2 SMNVEV (reference sequence). This CDR3 region has 13 residues.